This entry is about one T cell receptor beta chain. Its antigen is currently unknown. This entry is derived from a study of T cell responses to AZD1222 COVID-19 vaccine. Study-wide results and caveats: Sampled repertoires all dated from after the peak T cell response.

Measured with immunoSEQ multiplex PCR; TCRdb has only the in-frame clones, and not every one. Of over 100,000 clones detected, nearly 95% appear once; the ten largest clones hold 5%. Germline V gene sequence: CDR1 SGHDN, CDR2 FVKESK. This CDR3 is built from 13 residues. V lost 5 bases and J lost 6, with 14 bases in between. The TCR sequence derives from an adult in good health. J is TRBJ2-7 and V is TRBV14; possibly TRBD2 for D (6 bases). The specimen comprised peripheral blood, sampled on day 0 of AZD1222 vaccination. DNA for the CDR3: TGTGCCAGCAGCGTCGGGGGACGGGGCGAGCAGTACTTC. Translation: CASSVGGRGEQYF. Supplemented by reference TRBV14 and TRBJ2-7, the full variable domain reads EAGVTQFPSHSVIEKGQTVTLRCDPISGHDNLYWYRRVMGKEIKFLLHFVKESKQDESGMPNNRFLAERTGGTYSTLKVQPAELEDSGVYFCASSVGGRGEQYFGPGTRLTVT.